These 23 T cell receptor beta chains were sequenced from one sample in a study of beta chain features in type 1 diabetes. Expressed TCRB transcripts were sequenced because the isolated RNA had all been reverse transcribed beforehand. Sequencing was performed with immunoSEQ multiplex PCR; in TCRdb, only in-frame clones are kept and a portion is missing. The table shows hundreds of thousands of clones, with around 15% occurring only once. What was sequenced was naive CD4+ T cells from blood. These receptors came from a man aged 18 to 30 in good health.

In its sample, this clone was seen a few times. This chain links TRBV28 with TRBJ2-7; 10 bases align to TRBD1. The CDR3 spans 17 residues. The germline gives CDR1 MDHEN, CDR2 SYDVKM. The ends lost 5 bases at V and 2 bases at J; junction bases unmatched: 12. The CDR3 sequence: CASSRPIRDRGTYEQYF. CDR3 coding DNA: TGTGCCAGCAGTCGCCCAATCCGGGACAGGGGTACCTACGAGCAGTACTTC. Complete variable domain (other parts from reference TRBV28 and TRBJ2-7): DVKVTQSSRYLVKRTGEKVFLECVQDMDHENMFWYRQDPGLGLRLIYFSYDVKMKEKGDIPEGYSVSREKKERFSLILESASTNQTSMYLCASSRPIRDRGTYEQYFGPGTRLTVT.

This clone has just a few counts. The chain has TRBV5-1 and TRBJ2-4; tentative D call: TRBD2 (6 bases). This CDR3 is 15 amino acids long. Germline V gene sequence: CDR1 SGHRS, CDR2 YFSETQ. V was pared by 3 bases and J by 0 bases, with 10 bases between. This CDR3 is CASSSGLLAKNIQYF. The CDR3 DNA reads TGCGCCAGCAGCTCGGGACTGCTAGCCAAAAACATTCAGTACTTC.

Only a few counts were recorded for this clone. This chain uses TRBV2 with TRBJ2-7, with D tentatively TRBD1 or TRBD2 (5 bases each). Germline assignment: CDR1 SNHLY and CDR2 FYNNEI. Trimming took 6 bases from V and 3 from J, leaving 6 bases between them. The CDR3 has 11 amino acids. CDR3 sequence reads: CASRGVYEQYF. CDR3 in DNA: TGTGCCAGCAGGGGGGTCTACGAGCAGTACTTC.

This clone was detected a few times. This chain links TRBV7-2 with TRBJ2-7; D call uncertain. CDR3 length: 12 residues. V was pared by 2 bases and J by 2 bases, with 4 bases between. Germline V lookup: CDR1 SGHTA, CDR2 FQGNSA. The CDR3 nucleotides are TGTGCCAGCAGCTTAATCCCCTACGAGCAGTACTTC. This gives the protein CASSLIPYEQYF.

About this clone itself: Other DNA sequences of this sample code for an identical CDR3. This chain uses TRBV7-3 with TRBJ2-1; D ambiguous. With 5 bases removed from V and 7 bases from J, the gap between germline ends came to 6 bases. The germline V gene has CDR1 SGHTA and CDR2 FQGTGA. The CDR3 contains 11 residues. Here the CDR3 reads CASSPGNEQFF. CDR3 in DNA: TGTGCCAGCAGCCCAGGTAATGAGCAGTTCTTC.

For this clone: This sample also contains other DNA sequences that code for the same CDR3. V usage is TRBV5-1 and J usage is TRBJ2-5, with 12 bases matching TRBD1. V dropped 5 bases and J dropped 5; count of bases not matched to a gene: 7. Germline assignment: CDR1 SGHRS and CDR2 YFSETQ. This CDR3 is built from 15 residues. The CDR3 bases are TGCGCCAGCAGTTCCGGGACAGGGGGCGGGGAGACCCAGTACTTC. Translated: CASSSGTGGGETQYF.

This clone was counted only a few times. The rearrangement links TRBV15 to TRBJ1-5, with D possibly being TRBD1 (5 bases). The germline V gene encodes CDR1 LNHNV and CDR2 YYDKDF (reference sequence). The CDR3 is made up of 14 amino acids. Trimming took 5 bases from V and 4 from J, leaving 12 bases between them. The CDR3 is CATSPRGGNQPQHF. CDR3 sequence (DNA): TGTGCCACCAGCCCCCGGGGCGGTAATCAGCCCCAGCATTTT.

J is TRBJ1-2 and V is TRBV14; TRBD1 agrees at 9 bases. Unmatched junction bases numbered 2, after V lost 4 bases and J lost 2 bases. From germline, CDR1 is SGHDN and CDR2 FVKESK. This CDR3 has 14 residues. The CDR3 DNA follows: TGTGCCAGCAGCCCGGGGACAGGGAACTATGGCTACACCTTC. Translated, it gives CASSPGTGNYGYTF.

This chain links TRBV7-2 with TRBJ1-2; a weak D match, TRBD1 (6 bases). The CDR3 loop spans 15 amino acids. V dropped 5 bases and J dropped 4 bases, with 17 bases sitting between them. In germline, CDR1 is SGHTA, CDR2 FQGNSA. The CDR3 DNA reads TGTGCCAGCAGCCCACAACAGGGTATGGGCTATGGCTACACCTTC. Protein product: CASSPQQGMGYGYTF.

This chain links TRBV29-1 with TRBJ2-5; D unresolved. V shed 2 bases and J shed 5 bases, with 18 bases lying between them. Germline lookup yields CDR1 SQVTM and CDR2 ANQGSEA. This CDR3 is built from 15 residues. Here the CDR3 reads CSVETRLSRRETQYF. CDR3 DNA: TGCAGCGTTGAAACCCGACTTAGCCGAAGGGAGACCCAGTACTTC. The full variable domain, rest sourced from reference TRBV29-1 and TRBJ2-5, is SAVISQKPSRDICQRGTSLTIQCQVDSQVTMMFWYRQQPGQSLTLIATANQGSEATYESGFVIDKFPISRPNLTFSTLTVSNMSPEDSSIYLCSVETRLSRRETQYFGPGTRLLVL.

The gene calls are TRBV30 and TRBJ1-2; 7 bases map to TRBD1. The germline V gene encodes CDR1 GTSNPN and CDR2 SVGIG (reference sequence). This CDR3 is built from 15 residues. V lost 4 bases, J lost 0 bases, and 8 bases stayed unmatched. For the CDR3, the DNA is TGTGCCTGGAAACCTCGGGACAGTACTAACTATGGCTACACCTTC. Amino acids: CAWKPRDSTNYGYTF.

This sequence joins TRBV6-6 and TRBJ1-2; 7 nucleotides agree with TRBD1. The CDR3 has 12 residues. Losses at the gene ends were 7 bases for V and 4 bases for J; bases not matched to a gene: 3. CDR1 and CDR2 (germline): MNHNY, SVGAGI (reference sequence). The CDR3, as DNA: TGTGCCAGCACCTGGGACAGCTATGGCTACACCTTC. This codes for CASTWDSYGYTF.

Only a few counts were recorded for this clone. The V gene is TRBV6-4, the J gene TRBJ2-1, with TRBD1 matching over 8 bases. The CDR3 is made up of 16 amino acids. With V trimmed by 4 bases and J by 9 bases, 14 bases remained unmatched. CDR1 and CDR2 from the germline V gene are MRHNA and SNTAGT. The chain's CDR3 is CASSAGQGVGVTEQFF. Written as DNA, the CDR3 is TGTGCCAGCAGTGCCGGACAGGGTGTGGGAGTCACTGAGCAGTTCTTC.

The chain joins TRBV7-6 to TRBJ2-2; tentative D call: TRBD2 (5 bases). The CDR3 spans 15 residues. V was pared by 3 bases and J by 0 bases, with 8 bases between. CDR1 SGHVS and CDR2 FNYEAQ come from the germline V gene. CDR3 sequence: CASSLSGSNTGELFF. The CDR3 DNA is TGTGCCAGCAGCTTGAGCGGATCGAACACCGGGGAGCTGTTTTTT.

The chain uses TRBV7-7 and TRBJ2-2; 8 bases are shared with TRBD1. After removal of 1 base from V and 7 bases from J, the junction contained 5 bases not matched to a gene. The CDR3 is 15 residues long. Germline V gives CDR1 SSHAT, CDR2 FNYEAQ (reference sequence). The DNA of the CDR3 is TGTGCCAGCAGCTTAGACAGGGGGAATGTCGGGGAGCTGTTTTTT. Encoded protein: CASSLDRGNVGELFF.

The chain joins TRBV7-3 to TRBJ2-1; possibly TRBD2 for D (6 bases). Germline values: CDR1 SGHTA, CDR2 FQGTGA. V lost 1 base and J lost 9, with 16 bases in between. The CDR3 sequence is 15 residues long. The CDR3 here is CASSLNVGGLSEQFF. CDR3 nucleotides: TGTGCCAGCAGCTTAAACGTTGGGGGACTGAGTGAGCAGTTCTTC.

This chain connects TRBV4-2 to TRBJ1-4, with a weak D call TRBD1 (6 bases). CDR3 length: 16 amino acids. The germline V gene encodes CDR1 LGHNA and CDR2 YNFKEQ. Trimming pared 3 bases from V and 0 bases from J, leaving 11 bases between. CDR3 amino acids: CASSHDRIPTNEKLFF. The CDR3 bases are TGTGCCAGCAGCCACGACAGGATTCCAACTAATGAAAAACTGTTTTTT.

This clone has a handful of counts. This chain links TRBV30 with TRBJ1-5; D ambiguous. V was clipped by 4 bases and J by 7 bases, with 14 bases between them. The length of the CDR3 is 13 residues. CDR1 is GTSNPN, CDR2 SVGIG, per germline (reference sequence). The CDR3 region is CAWTRGPGQPQHF. The DNA of the CDR3 is TGTGCCTGGACCAGAGGGCCCGGGCAGCCCCAGCATTTT.

This chain joins TRBV2 and TRBJ2-7; D may be TRBD1 or TRBD2 (5 bases each). The V end lost 4 bases, the J end lost 2 bases, and 9 bases lay between the germline ends. Germline lookup yields CDR1 SNHLY and CDR2 FYNNEI. There are 13 residues in the CDR3. The CDR3 here is CASSAGTPYEQYF. The CDR3 nucleotides read TGTGCCAGCAGTGCAGGGACCCCCTACGAGCAGTACTTC.

CDR3: CASSEEAGGSYEQYF. CDR3 sequence (DNA): TGTGCCAGCAGTGAAGAGGCAGGGGGGTCCTACGAGCAGTACTTC. The chain employs TRBV2 and TRBJ2-7, with D tentatively TRBD1 (7 bases). Germline V gene data show CDR1 as SNHLY and CDR2 as FYNNEI. This CDR3 has 15 residues. Trimming took 1 base from V and 1 from J, leaving 11 bases between them.

The chain has TRBV28 and TRBJ2-3, with D maybe TRBD2 (6 bases). The CDR3 runs to 15 residues. CDR1 and CDR2 (germline): MDHEN, SYDVKM. V lost 2 bases to trimming and J lost 4 bases, with 13 bases between them. The DNA for the CDR3 is TGTGCCAGCAGTTTAACATGGAGGGGCCCAGATACGCAGTATTTT. Translating gives CASSLTWRGPDTQYF.

The chain combines TRBV25-1 with TRBJ1-2; D remains unclear. Germline lookup yields CDR1 MGHDK and CDR2 SYGVNS. The CDR3 consists of 13 residues. The V gene lost 4 bases and the J gene lost 4 bases, with 10 bases spanning the gap. In nucleotides, the CDR3 is TGTGCCAGCAGTGCGGGCTACCTCTATGGCTACACCTTC. It specifies CASSAGYLYGYTF.

A few counts support this clone. The chain combines TRBV7-8 with TRBJ1-1, with D hard to call. Trimming shortened V by 2 bases and J by 0 bases, and 16 bases separated the two germline ends. This CDR3 has 17 amino acids. The germline V gene has CDR1 SGHVS and CDR2 FQNEAQ. This CDR3 reads CASSLPVEGYMNTEAFF. The CDR3 region has the DNA TGTGCCAGCAGCTTACCCGTAGAGGGATACATGAACACTGAAGCTTTCTTT.